This T cell receptor beta chain stems from a study of cytomegalovirus exposure and HLA in healthy donors. Study results and caveats: When a later analysis was performed, an Asian-associated ancestry cluster reportedly had fewer N-insertions than the roughly 700-donor mean. The authors assumed roughly uniform sequencing depth across donors for presence/absence analyses.

13 Jbeta primers and 60 Vbeta primers were used for the PCR. In the study's own analysis: Later, an analysis found 65 million to 85 million unique TCR beta chains, and some 10 million of these were shared. Some clones are missing from TCRdb's copy, which holds only in-frame ones; the method was immunoSEQ multiplex PCR. V and J calls and clone size are given by that table; D and trimming were obtained from the DNA. The data show about 140,000 clones, 70% to 80% seen once. Donors in the study were healthy people who gave bone marrow. Turning to this clone: Antigen: not known.

The CDR3 has 16 amino acids. V trimming: 3 bases; J trimming: 2 bases; junction bases outside the gene matches: 6. In germline, CDR1 is MDHEN, CDR2 SYDVKM. This rearrangement joins TRBV28 to TRBJ1-5, with TRBD1 identical over 8 bases. The TCR was taken from a female donor in good health and CMV-seronegative. The sample consisted of PBMCs. The CDR3 bases are TGTGCCAGCAGTTTCAGGGGGCAGGGGGGCAATCAGCCCCAGCATTTT. This codes for CASSFRGQGGNQPQHF.